Included here is one T cell receptor beta chain sequence, with context. As yet, its antigen is unknown. Other DNA sequences from this sample encode an identical CDR3 as well. Measured with immunoSEQ multiplex PCR; TCRdb has only the in-frame clones, and not every one. The repertoire holds 150,000 or so clones, with roughly 90% as singletons. The sample comes from a study of cytomegalovirus exposure and HLA in healthy donors. Study results and caveats: The tendency of first-cohort TCR clusters to co-occur in the roughly 130 validation repertoires was the finding of a later analysis.

Germline trimming cut 1 base from V and 5 bases from J; bases unmatched to any gene: 2. The germline gives CDR1 SGHTA, CDR2 FQGNSA. CDR3 length: 14 amino acids. This receptor was identified in a man between 18 and 35 years old in good health and CMV-seropositive. This sequence joins TRBV7-2 and TRBJ2-5, with TRBD2 matching over 9 bases. Sequenced: PBMCs. The CDR3 protein is CASSLGSGGETQYF. In DNA, the CDR3 is TGTGCCAGCAGCTTAGGCAGCGGGGGGGAGACCCAGTACTTC.